What follows are 23 T cell receptor beta chains derived from one specimen sequenced in a study of regulatory T cells in long-lasting Graves disease. Arm-PCR of CDR3 regions and iRepertoire HTBI primers were the basis on which TCR beta libraries were built. TCRdb reprocessed the multiplex PCR reads via MiXCR and lists one record per CDR3 protein. The sample has 450,000 or so distinct CDR3 sequences, approximately 23% seen once. Time point: persistent/refractory GD, antithyroid drugs over 5 years with positive TRAb. Scientists built the TCR library using RNA that was extracted from PBMCs. Sequences were derived from peripheral blood mononuclear cells (PBMCs), sampled when the disease was refractory, from a patient treated with antithyroid drugs. The receptors stem from a female donor with Graves disease.

This clonotype was detected only a few times. The rearrangement uses TRBV10-3 and TRBJ2-2; D is tentatively TRBD1 or TRBD2 (6 bases each). V was trimmed by 6 bases and J by 2 bases, leaving 13 bases between them. The length of the CDR3 is 15 residues. Germline V gives CDR1 ENHRY, CDR2 SYGVKD. CDR3 coding DNA: TGTGCCATCAGCGGAGGGGGGCCAAACACCGGGGAGCTGTTTTTT. This codes for CAISGGGPNTGELFF.

This clonotype was seen many times. V gene TRBV28 combines with J gene TRBJ2-7; 12 bases match TRBD1. Trimming took 6 bases from V and 6 from J; bases not matched to a gene: 6. Per the germline V gene, CDR1 is MDHEN and CDR2 is SYDVKM. The length of the CDR3 is 14 residues. CDR3 sequence reads: CASRTGQGAGEQYF. The CDR3 region has the DNA TGTGCCAGCAGGACGGGACAGGGGGCTGGCGAGCAGTACTTC.

This clonotype occurred many times. The V gene is TRBV28, the J gene TRBJ1-5, with D uncertain. Germline V gives CDR1 MDHEN, CDR2 SYDVKM. The CDR3 is 16 amino acids. The V and J ends lost 6 bases and 0 bases respectively, with 15 bases between them. CDR3 amino acids: CASRRHSALSNQPQHF. The DNA of the CDR3 is TGTGCCAGCAGACGACACTCCGCTCTTAGCAATCAGCCCCAGCATTTT.

This clonotype was found many times. CDR3 sequence reads: CASSLAGARTEAFF. Here the CDR3 DNA reads TGTGCCAGCAGCTTAGCAGGGGCGAGAACTGAAGCTTTCTTT. This sequence joins TRBV11-3 and TRBJ1-1, with a possible D match to TRBD1 (6 bases). Germline loops: CDR1 SGHNT, CDR2 YENEEA. Deletions cut 1 base from V and 5 bases from J, with 11 bases between. CDR3 length: 14 amino acids.

This clonotype came up many times. One end of the junction varies from germline; a read error may be responsible. The chain combines TRBV7-9 with TRBJ1-2; D call uncertain. The CDR3 is 10 residues long. CDR1 is SEHNR and CDR2 is FQNEAQ in the germline V gene (reference sequence). The CDR3 region has the DNA TGTGCCAGCAGCTTAGAGGTTCCCAGCTTC. It encodes CASSLEVPSF.

The chain uses TRBV10-3 and TRBJ2-5; TRBD1 matches at 12 bases. V dropped 6 bases and J dropped 5; count of bases not matched to a gene: 10. Germline-derived CDR1 and CDR2 are ENHRY and SYGVKD. The CDR3 length is 16 residues. The CDR3 spells CAISPTGQGARETQYF. In nucleotides, the CDR3 is TGTGCCATCAGCCCCACGGGACAGGGGGCGCGTGAGACCCAGTACTTC.

V usage is TRBV28 and J usage is TRBJ2-7; D ambiguous. Trimming cost V 5 bases and J 2 bases, with 16 bases left between them. This CDR3 has 15 residues. Germline V gene sequence: CDR1 MDHEN, CDR2 SYDVKM. The CDR3 nucleotides read TGTGCCAGCAGTGTTCCACTCTTGGAGCCCTACGAGCAGTACTTC. Encoded protein: CASSVPLLEPYEQYF.

This clonotype was seen many times. V and J are TRBV7-2 and TRBJ1-5; D remains ambiguous. V was shortened by 3 bases and J by 7 bases, with 10 bases between the two germline ends. The germline CDR1 and CDR2 sequences are SGHTA and FQGNSA. The CDR3 length is 13 residues. CDR3 sequence: CASSLPVGQPQHF. DNA of the CDR3: TGTGCCAGCAGCTTGCCCGTAGGGCAGCCCCAGCATTTT. Looking up the rest from reference TRBV7-2 and TRBJ1-5 gives the full variable domain: GAGVSQSPSNKVTEKGKDVELRCDPISGHTALYWYRQSLGQGLEFLIYFQGNSAPDKSGLPSDRFSAERTGGSVSTLTIQRTQQEDSAVYLCASSLPVGQPQHFGDGTRLSIL.

The chain links TRBV25-1 to TRBJ2-7, with 7 bases fitting TRBD1. The CDR3 loop spans 17 amino acids. Germline V lookup: CDR1 MGHDK, CDR2 SYGVNS. Unmatched junction bases numbered 8, after V lost 0 bases and J lost 0 bases. CDR3 coding DNA: TGTGCCAGCAGTGAATATAGGACAGGACCCAGCTCCTACGAGCAGTACTTC. The encoded protein is CASSEYRTGPSSYEQYF.

V and J are TRBV13 and TRBJ1-6; possibly TRBD1 for D (6 bases). The CDR3 runs 17 residues. Trimming left V 5 bases short and J 0 bases short, with 14 bases between. Per germline, CDR1 PRHDT and CDR2 FYEKMQ (reference sequence). This CDR3 is CASSAQGPSSYNSPLHF. In DNA form, the CDR3 reads TGTGCCAGCAGCGCACAGGGACCCAGCTCCTATAATTCACCCCTCCACTTT.

This clonotype was found many times. J is TRBJ2-5 and V is TRBV6-1; TRBD1 or TRBD2 may be the D gene (5 bases each). Trimming took off 6 bases at V and 2 bases at J, with 10 bases between the two ends. Per the germline V gene, CDR1 is MNHNS and CDR2 is SASEGT. The length of the CDR3 is 13 residues. The CDR3 spells CASRRGGQETQYF. DNA for the CDR3: TGTGCCAGCAGGAGGGGTGGACAAGAGACCCAGTACTTC.

This clonotype was seen a handful of times. CDR3 DNA sequence: TGTGCCAGCAGTTACTCTGGGGCAGGCTTCACTGAAGCTTTCTTT. Its protein product is CASSYSGAGFTEAFF. The V gene is TRBV6-5, the J gene TRBJ1-1; the D gene is possibly TRBD1 (5 bases). This CDR3 is built from 15 residues. The V gene's germline CDR1 is MNHEY and CDR2 SVGAGI. Trimming left V 0 bases short and J 4 bases short, with 12 bases between.

This chain links TRBV10-3 with TRBJ1-1; TRBD1 is a possible D gene (5 bases). This CDR3 has 13 residues. V lost 8 bases and J lost 1, with 11 bases in between. Germline CDR1 and CDR2: ENHRY and SYGVKD. The CDR3 loop reads CAIRGTENTEAFF. In DNA, the CDR3 is TGTGCCATCCGTGGGACCGAGAACACTGAAGCTTTCTTT.

The rearrangement uses TRBV28 and TRBJ1-2; 8 bases line up with TRBD1. This CDR3 contains 14 residues. The trim removed 5 bases at V and 8 bases at J, leaving 10 bases unmatched. Germline CDR1 and CDR2: MDHEN and SYDVKM. This CDR3 is CASSRPTGEKGYTF. The CDR3 bases are TGTGCCAGCAGTCGACCGACAGGGGAGAAAGGCTACACCTTC.

Ten or more counts support this clonotype. The J gene is TRBJ2-5, the V gene TRBV2; no definite D call. This CDR3 has 13 amino acids. The germline CDR1 and CDR2 sequences are SNHLY and FYNNEI. Trimming took 11 bases from V and 4 from J, leaving 17 bases between them. The CDR3 DNA follows: TGTGCCCTTTCTTTTGCGGCGTCAGAGACCCAGTACTTC. It codes for CALSFAASETQYF.

This clonotype was observed many times. The V gene is TRBV20-1, the J gene TRBJ1-4; tentative D call: TRBD1 (6 bases). The CDR3 has 16 residues. The germline V gene has CDR1 DFQATT and CDR2 SNEGSKA (reference sequence). V lost 2 bases and J 7 bases, leaving 20 bases between the germline ends. CDR3 nucleotide sequence: TGCAGTGCTAGAAACCGGGACACCGAGGCAACTGAAAAACTGTTTTTT. Its translation: CSARNRDTEATEKLFF.

This clonotype was seen at least ten times. V and J are TRBV28 and TRBJ1-1, with D maybe TRBD1 (5 bases). CDR1 MDHEN and CDR2 SYDVKM come from the germline V gene. This CDR3 has 12 amino acids. V was shortened by 7 bases and J by 4 bases, with 10 bases between the two germline ends. The CDR3 protein is CASKKGSTEAFF. The CDR3 coding sequence is TGTGCCAGCAAGAAGGGGAGCACTGAAGCTTTCTTT.

This clonotype was detected a few times. In nucleotides, the CDR3 is TGTGCCACCACCCAAGTGACAGGGTATGTCACTGAAGCTTTCTTT. Its protein is CATTQVTGYVTEAFF. This chain uses TRBV15 with TRBJ1-1; 7 nucleotides match TRBD1. The trim removed 7 bases at V and 4 bases at J, leaving 12 bases unmatched. Germline CDR1 reads LNHNV; CDR2 reads YYDKDF (reference sequence). CDR3 size: 15 residues.

The chain employs TRBV20-1 and TRBJ2-7; tentative D call: TRBD2 (6 bases). Germline assignment: CDR1 DFQATT and CDR2 SNEGSKA (reference sequence). This CDR3 has 16 residues. V lost 5 bases to trimming and J lost 3 bases, with 23 bases between them. CDR3 bases: TGCAGTGCTCAGAGGGCGGGAATCGTATTTAACTACGAGCAGTACTTC. Protein sequence: CSAQRAGIVFNYEQYF.

The CDR3 protein is CASSQGIRTSGTDTQYF. The CDR3 region has the DNA TGCGCCAGCAGCCAAGGGATCAGGACTAGCGGCACAGATACGCAGTATTTT. This chain connects TRBV4-3 to TRBJ2-3, with 9 bases matching TRBD2. Germline loops: CDR1 LGHNA, CDR2 YSLEER. With V trimmed by 1 base and J by 1 base, 6 bases remained unmatched. The CDR3 spans 17 residues.

Of note for this clonotype: Germline and junction disagree at one end, which may indicate a read error. The chain links TRBV29-1 to TRBJ1-6, with 7 bases matching TRBD1. The CDR3 covers 14 residues. Germline CDR1 SQVTM, CDR2 ANQGSEA. The CDR3 DNA reads TGCAGCGTCAGGGACAGCTCCTATAATCCACCCCTCCACTTT. This gives the protein CSVRDSSYNPPLHF.

This clonotype was picked up many times. The chain links TRBV27 to TRBJ2-3; D unclear. V was clipped by 3 bases and J by 12 bases, with 10 bases between them. Germline CDR1 MNHEY, CDR2 SMNVEV (reference sequence). The CDR3 totals 11 residues. This CDR3 is CASSLGLYQYF. CDR3 sequence (DNA): TGTGCCAGCAGTTTGGGCCTCTATCAGTATTTT.

The chain couples TRBV2 to TRBJ2-3, with D unclear. The V gene lost 7 bases and the J gene lost 5 bases, with 7 bases spanning the gap. CDR1 is SNHLY, CDR2 FYNNEI, per germline. The CDR3 runs to 11 residues. Here the CDR3 reads CASTMGDTQYF. The CDR3 DNA sequence: TGTGCCAGCACTATGGGAGATACGCAGTATTTT.